The next 10 T cell receptor beta chains were all read from a single sample in a study of EBV T-cell therapy then PD-1 blockade in nasopharyngeal carcinoma. These receptors have no identified antigens. Time point in this sample: 266 days after commencement of treatment, after nivolumab therapy. Indicated treatment: AdE1-LMPpoly-expanded autologous EBV-specific T-cell therapy followed by anti-PD-1 nivolumab. Libraries were prepared by immunoSEQ multiplex PCR; TCRdb keeps only in-frame clonotypes and omits some of them. The table shows around 19,000 clones, with around four fifths occurring only once. Sequencing was performed on CD8+ T cells from blood, taken at roughly day 250 from a patient whose treatment included autologous EBV-specific T cells and nivolumab. These receptor sequences come from a man aged 35-49 years with nasopharyngeal carcinoma.

This clone was found once. The rearrangement links TRBV27 to TRBJ2-2; maybe TRBD2 (5 bases). The CDR3 sequence is 14 residues long. Germline CDR1 MNHEY, CDR2 SMNVEV (reference sequence). V dropped 7 bases and J dropped 12 bases, with 21 bases sitting between them. Here the CDR3 reads CASTSAQDRRKLFF. The DNA for the CDR3 is TGTGCCAGCACCTCGGCCCAAGACCGGAGGAAGCTGTTTTTT.

CDR3 sequence reads: CASSQGWAVGYTF. The CDR3 nucleotides are TGTGCCAGCAGCCAAGGTTGGGCGGTGGGCTACACCTTC. This chain links TRBV14 with TRBJ1-2; no definite D call. Trimming stripped 1 base from V and 8 bases from J, with 11 bases between. The CDR3 totals 13 residues. The germline CDR1 and CDR2 sequences are SGHDN and FVKESK.

This clone was detected once. V is TRBV27 and J is TRBJ1-1; no clear D gene. Trimming took 5 bases from V and 10 from J, leaving 14 bases between them. CDR1 and CDR2 from the germline V gene are MNHEY and SMNVEV (reference sequence). The length of the CDR3 is 12 residues. The CDR3 loop reads CASSPQPERAFF. The CDR3, as DNA: TGTGCCAGCAGTCCCCAGCCCGAGAGAGCTTTCTTT.

This chain connects TRBV5-5 to TRBJ1-2, with TRBD1 identical over 7 bases. V lost 4 bases to trimming and J lost 8 bases; unmatched junction nucleotides: 8. Germline V gene data show CDR1 as SGHKS and CDR2 as YYEKEE (reference sequence). The CDR3 is 13 amino acids. CDR3 sequence: CASSIPGQSGYTF. The CDR3, as DNA: TGTGCCAGCAGCATCCCGGGACAGTCCGGCTACACCTTC.

The chain combines TRBV7-9 with TRBJ2-1; possibly TRBD2 for D (6 bases). This CDR3 spans 14 amino acids. Germline CDR1 SEHNR, CDR2 FQNEAQ (reference sequence). V was pared by 1 base and J by 6 bases, with 10 bases between. The CDR3 bases are TGTGCCAGCAGCTTAGAGTTAGCGGCCAATGAGCAGTTCTTC. This gives the protein CASSLELAANEQFF.

The CDR3 is CASSEATLGRHNQPQHF. In DNA form, the CDR3 reads TGTGCCAGCAGTGAAGCAACCCTAGGACGGCATAATCAGCCCCAGCATTTT. The V gene is TRBV6-1, the J gene TRBJ1-5; D not certain. The CDR3 sequence is 17 residues long. Trimming shortened V by 0 bases and J by 4 bases, and 16 bases separated the two germline ends. Germline V gene lookup returns CDR1 MNHNS and CDR2 SASEGT.

The chain carries TRBV12-3 or TRBV12-4 and TRBJ2-5; D ambiguous. The ends were cut back, 3 bases at V and 4 bases at J, with 3 bases in the middle. CDR3 size: 11 residues. The CDR3 DNA reads as TGTGCCAGCAGTTTCGGAGAGACCCAGTACTTC. It specifies CASSFGETQYF.

In regard to this clone: The same CDR3 arises from other DNA sequences in this sample as well. V is TRBV25-1 and J is TRBJ1-4; 7 positions match TRBD1. The V gene's germline CDR1 is MGHDK and CDR2 SYGVNS. V dropped 0 bases and J dropped 6; count of bases not matched to a gene: 13. CDR3 size: 18 residues. CDR3 sequence reads: CASSEYQGVGTVHEKLFF. CDR3 DNA sequence: TGTGCCAGCAGTGAATACCAGGGGGTCGGGACAGTCCATGAAAAACTGTTTTTT.

This chain links TRBV10-3 with TRBJ1-6; the match to TRBD1 covers 8 bases. V lost 4 bases, J lost 9 bases, and 11 bases stayed unmatched. Germline CDR1 ENHRY, CDR2 SYGVKD. The CDR3 spans 16 residues. DNA of the CDR3: TGTGCCATCAGTGTATCAGGGGGCCCTCGAGGTTCACCCCTCCACTTT. It is translated as CAISVSGGPRGSPLHF.

The V and J genes are TRBV19 and TRBJ1-1, with a tentative D call TRBD1 (5 bases). Trimming removed 2 bases at V and 4 bases at J, with 11 bases between. Germline V CDR1 and CDR2: LNHDA, SQIVND (reference sequence). CDR3 length equals 14 residues. This CDR3 is CASSIQGGITEAFF. The DNA for the CDR3 is TGTGCCAGTAGTATACAGGGAGGGATCACTGAAGCTTTCTTT.